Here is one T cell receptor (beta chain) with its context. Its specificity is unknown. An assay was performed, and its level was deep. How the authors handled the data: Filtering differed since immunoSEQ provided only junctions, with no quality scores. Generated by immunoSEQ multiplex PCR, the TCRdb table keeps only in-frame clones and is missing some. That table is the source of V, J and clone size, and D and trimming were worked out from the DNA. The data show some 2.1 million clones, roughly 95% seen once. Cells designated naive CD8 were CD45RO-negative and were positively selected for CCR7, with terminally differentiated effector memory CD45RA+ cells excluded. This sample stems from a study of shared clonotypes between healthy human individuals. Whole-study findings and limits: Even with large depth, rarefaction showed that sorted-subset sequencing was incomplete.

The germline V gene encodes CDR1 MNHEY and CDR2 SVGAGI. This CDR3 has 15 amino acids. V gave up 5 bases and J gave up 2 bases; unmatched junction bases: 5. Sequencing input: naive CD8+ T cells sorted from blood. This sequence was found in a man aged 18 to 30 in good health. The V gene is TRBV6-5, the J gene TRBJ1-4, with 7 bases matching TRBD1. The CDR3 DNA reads TGTGCCAGCAGTCCCAGGGGGAACACTAATGAAAAACTGTTTTTT. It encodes CASSPRGNTNEKLFF.